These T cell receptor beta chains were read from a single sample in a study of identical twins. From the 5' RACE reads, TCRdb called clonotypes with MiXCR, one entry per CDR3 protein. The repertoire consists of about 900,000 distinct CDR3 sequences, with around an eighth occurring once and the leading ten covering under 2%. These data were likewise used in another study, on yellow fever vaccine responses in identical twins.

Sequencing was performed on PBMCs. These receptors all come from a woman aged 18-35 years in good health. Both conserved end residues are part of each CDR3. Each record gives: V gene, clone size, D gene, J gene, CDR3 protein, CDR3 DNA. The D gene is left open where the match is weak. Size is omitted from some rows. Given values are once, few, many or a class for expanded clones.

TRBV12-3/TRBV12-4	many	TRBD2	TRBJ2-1	CASSFLSASGYNEQFF	TGTGCCAGCAGTTTTTTGTCGGCTAGCGGATACAATGAGCAGTTCTTC
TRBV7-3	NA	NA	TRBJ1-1	CASSPQDLNTEAFF	TGTGCCAGCAGCCCCCAGGACCTGAACACTGAAGCTTTCTTT
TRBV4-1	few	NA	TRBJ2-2	CASSRTAGAESNTGELFF	TGCGCCAGCAGCCGGACTGCGGGCGCAGAGTCAAACACCGGGGAGCTGTTTTTT
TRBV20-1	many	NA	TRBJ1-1	CSAREGGVVEAFF	TGCAGTGCTAGAGAGGGAGGGGTTGTGGAAGCTTTCTTT
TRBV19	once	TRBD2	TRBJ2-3	CASNKAGAPDTKYF	TGTGCCAGTAACAAAGCGGGAGCCCCAGATACGAAGTATTTT
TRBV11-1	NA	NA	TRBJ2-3	CASSPGSRWDTQYF	TGTGCCAGCAGCCCGGGCTCCCGCTGGGATACGCAGTATTTT
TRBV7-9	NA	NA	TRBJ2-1	CASSLGGVTFF	TGTGCCAGCAGCTTAGGAGGGGTAACGTTCTTC
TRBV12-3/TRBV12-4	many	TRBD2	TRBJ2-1	CASSTPGLATQRQFF	TGTGCCAGCAGTACCCCGGGACTAGCGACCCAACGGCAGTTCTTC
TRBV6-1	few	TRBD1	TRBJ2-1	CASRGQGHYNEQFF	TGTGCCAGCAGGGGACAGGGGCACTACAATGAGCAGTTCTTC
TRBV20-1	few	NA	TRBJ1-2	CSATEAPGGIYGYTF	TGCAGTGCTACGGAGGCCCCAGGAGGGATATATGGCTACACCTTC